This T cell receptor (beta chain) was found in a study of T-cell reconstitution after alpha-beta-depleted transplantation in children. Comments on this clonotype: A much larger clone is a single base away; this may be a read error. Likely a read error: the CDR3 ends without its conserved phenylalanine or tryptophan.

Unique molecular identifiers were incorporated during preparation of the TCRbeta library. One entry per CDR3 protein, called by TCRdb with MiXCR from the PCR reads. Counted here are 260,000 or so distinct CDR3 sequences, 12% occurring once; the ten biggest clones make up 2% to 3%. With 3 bases clipped from V and 8 bases from J, the junction kept 11 bases outside the gene matches. Germline CDR1 reads DFQATT; CDR2 reads SNEGSKA (reference sequence). The length of the CDR3 is 15 residues. This specimen was PBMCs from the stem cell graft donor, taken from the stem cell graft. This receptor was obtained from a human donor who donated a stem cell graft to a child with acute lymphoblastic leukemia. The chain carries TRBV20-1 and TRBJ2-1, with 9 bases lining up with TRBD2. CDR3 bases: TGCAGTGCTAGGTCCGGGACTAGCAGGCCCCATGAGCAGTTCTTG. Amino acid sequence: CSARSGTSRPHEQFL.